The present T cell receptor beta chain was sequenced within a study of cytomegalovirus exposure and HLA in healthy donors. Findings of the study overall: Relative to the approximately 700-donor mean, N-insertions were reportedly fewer in an Asian-associated ancestry cluster in a later analysis. In a later analysis, HLA-associated beta chains showed higher expansion and lower generation probabilities than comparable chains. A later analysis associated some 18,000 TCR beta sequences with HLA alleles at a 0.05 false discovery rate.

60 Vbeta and 13 Jbeta primers were used in PCR. Profiling relied on immunoSEQ multiplex PCR, and the TCRdb table lists in-frame clones only, not all of them. The sample includes fewer than 250,000 clones, more than 80% of them seen just once. Note on this clone: Its antigen remains unidentified.

The sequencing input was PBMCs. The TCR sequence derives from a man aged 25 to 45 in good health and CMV-seronegative.

Here the CDR3 DNA reads TGTGCCAGCAGCTTAAGTAGTAGCGGGGGGGCCTCGAATGAGCAGTTCTTC. Residues: CASSLSSSGGASNEQFF. The chain links TRBV7-3 to TRBJ2-1; 11 bases agree with TRBD2. Germline values: CDR1 SGHTA, CDR2 FQGTGA. The CDR3 sequence is 17 residues long. V was clipped by 1 base and J by 7 bases; unmatched bases: 9.